The 26 T cell receptor beta chains reported below all come from one sample, sequenced in a study of Ad26.COV2.S vaccination and SARS-CoV-2 variants. Treatment of the sample: some 20 received Ad26.COV2.S at low or high dose, single or two shots; 5 received placebo; per-sample allocation not given. Specimens were obtained on day 63 following the first vaccine or placebo injection. The repertoire was sequenced with immunoSEQ multiplex PCR; TCRdb's copy has only in-frame clones and lacks some. The table records some 390,000 clones, over 75% of them present only once. The sample was peripheral blood, taken in a trial of Ad26.COV2.S vaccine versus placebo. The source is a person between 18 and 59 years old who received the Ad26.COV2.S COVID-19 vaccine or a placebo.

This chain joins TRBV28 and TRBJ2-7; 14 bases match TRBD2. The germline V gene encodes CDR1 MDHEN and CDR2 SYDVKM. V lost 4 bases, J lost 2 bases, and 10 bases stayed unmatched. The CDR3 covers 18 residues. This chain's CDR3 is CASSYAKETSGRAYEQYF. The CDR3 DNA follows: TGTGCCAGCAGTTATGCAAAGGAGACTAGCGGGAGGGCCTACGAGCAGTACTTC. Filled out from reference TRBV28 and TRBJ2-7, the complete variable domain reads DVKVTQSSRYLVKRTGEKVFLECVQDMDHENMFWYRQDPGLGLRLIYFSYDVKMKEKGDIPEGYSVSREKKERFSLILESASTNQTSMYLCASSYAKETSGRAYEQYFGPGTRLTVT.

The V call is TRBV6-5, the J call TRBJ2-7; D not certain. CDR1 is MNHEY, CDR2 SVGAGI, per germline. This CDR3 region has 14 residues. Trimming pared 6 bases from V and 0 bases from J, leaving 12 bases between. Here the CDR3 DNA reads TGTGCCAGCAGGGGTGCACTGAGCTCCTACGAGCAGTACTTC. This gives the protein CASRGALSSYEQYF.

The chain recombines TRBV9 with TRBJ2-5; TRBD1 matches at 7 bases. CDR1 is SGDLS, CDR2 YYNGEE, per germline. The V and J ends lost 5 bases and 1 base, in that order; junction bases with no gene match: 2. This CDR3 spans 13 amino acids. CDR3 sequence: CASRGQSQETQYF. The CDR3 bases are TGTGCCAGCAGGGGACAGAGCCAAGAGACCCAGTACTTC.

This rearrangement joins TRBV10-3 to TRBJ2-2; the D call may be TRBD1 or TRBD2 (5 bases each). The CDR3 runs to 12 residues. Trimming shortened V by 6 bases and J by 5 bases, and 7 bases separated the two germline ends. Germline V gene data show CDR1 as ENHRY and CDR2 as SYGVKD. The CDR3 DNA is TGTGCCATCAGGGGGGATACCGGGGAGCTGTTTTTT. It is translated as CAIRGDTGELFF.

The J gene is TRBJ2-2, the V gene TRBV5-1; the match to TRBD1 covers 11 bases. Trimming took 4 bases from V and 4 from J; bases not matched to a gene: 3. The V gene's germline CDR1 is SGHRS and CDR2 YFSETQ. The CDR3 is 15 amino acids. CDR3 region: CASSIGTGGTGELFF. CDR3 bases: TGCGCCAGCAGCATCGGGACAGGGGGCACCGGGGAGCTGTTTTTT.

V usage is TRBV7-6 and J usage is TRBJ1-3, with 8 nucleotides matching TRBD1. The length of the CDR3 is 18 residues. Trimming cost V 1 base and J 1 base; bases outside gene matches: 9. The germline V gene has CDR1 SGHVS and CDR2 FNYEAQ. As DNA, the CDR3 is TGTGCCAGCAGCTTAGGAACCCCAGGGACAGGTTCTGGAAACACCATATATTTT. Translating gives CASSLGTPGTGSGNTIYF.

This clone was found once. This chain links TRBV28 with TRBJ2-2; 7 nucleotides agree with TRBD2. This CDR3 is built from 16 residues. The germline V gene encodes CDR1 MDHEN and CDR2 SYDVKM. The V segment lost 2 bases and the J segment 6 bases; nucleotides outside the gene matches: 9. The CDR3: CASSLEGGPRSGELFF. The CDR3 nucleotides read TGTGCCAGCAGTTTAGAGGGAGGGCCTCGGTCCGGGGAGCTGTTTTTT.

The chain is built from TRBV9 and TRBJ2-7, with 9 positions matching TRBD1. Germline loops: CDR1 SGDLS, CDR2 YYNGEE. The CDR3 sequence is 15 residues long. After removal of 3 bases from V and 3 bases from J, the junction contained 7 bases not matched to a gene. The chain's CDR3 is CASSEGTGNHYEQYF. The CDR3 DNA reads as TGTGCCAGCAGCGAAGGGACAGGGAACCACTACGAGCAGTACTTC.

A word on this clone: Other DNA sequences in this specimen translate into the identical CDR3. This chain joins TRBV28 and TRBJ1-5, with TRBD1 matching over 7 bases. CDR1 and CDR2 (germline): MDHEN, SYDVKM. CDR3 length equals 15 residues. Germline trimming cut 5 bases from V and 2 bases from J; bases unmatched to any gene: 6. The CDR3 is CASSIHRGGNQPQHF. DNA for the CDR3: TGTGCCAGCAGTATCCACAGGGGTGGCAATCAGCCCCAGCATTTT. Full variable domain (remainder filled in from reference TRBV28 and TRBJ1-5): DVKVTQSSRYLVKRTGEKVFLECVQDMDHENMFWYRQDPGLGLRLIYFSYDVKMKEKGDIPEGYSVSREKKERFSLILESASTNQTSMYLCASSIHRGGNQPQHFGDGTRLSIL.

CDR3 residues: CASILFWGAWNSPLHF. As DNA, the CDR3 is TGTGCCAGTATTCTTTTTTGGGGGGCTTGGAATTCACCCCTCCACTTT. The gene calls are TRBV19 and TRBJ1-6; maybe TRBD1 (6 bases). The CDR3 is 16 amino acids. Trimming pared 7 bases from V and 7 bases from J, leaving 20 bases between. Germline lookup yields CDR1 LNHDA and CDR2 SQIVND (reference sequence).

This rearrangement joins TRBV3-1 (or the pseudogene TRBV3-2) to TRBJ1-1, with 8 bases fitting TRBD1. Germline CDR1 reads LGHDT; CDR2 reads YNNKEL (reference sequence). The CDR3 spans 14 residues. Trimming took 3 bases from V and 6 from J; bases not matched to a gene: 6. For the CDR3, the DNA is TGTGCCAGCAGCCACGGACAGACAGGGGCTGAAGCTTTCTTT. This codes for CASSHGQTGAEAFF.

This CDR3 reads CSVDGGGTDTQYF. The CDR3 nucleotides are TGCAGCGTTGACGGGGGCGGCACAGATACGCAGTATTTT. V usage is TRBV29-1 and J usage is TRBJ2-3; perhaps D is TRBD1 or TRBD2 (6 bases each). V lost 3 bases, J lost 1 base, and 8 bases lay in between. CDR3 length: 13 residues. The germline gives CDR1 SQVTM, CDR2 ANQGSEA.

This clone has only a few counts. The rearrangement uses TRBV30 and TRBJ1-5, with a tentative D call TRBD1 (5 bases). Trimming pared 0 bases from V and 3 bases from J, leaving 6 bases between. The CDR3 covers 13 residues. The V gene's germline CDR1 is GTSNPN and CDR2 SVGIG (reference sequence). CDR3 sequence reads: CAWSVGPNQPQHF. The CDR3 coding sequence is TGTGCCTGGAGTGTGGGGCCCAATCAGCCCCAGCATTTT.

The chain has TRBV25-1 and TRBJ2-5, with 9 bases lining up with TRBD2. Germline-derived CDR1 and CDR2 are MGHDK and SYGVNS. The CDR3 runs to 15 residues. V shed 2 bases, J shed 4 bases, and the junction held 5 bases outside the gene matches. CDR3 bases: TGTGCCAGCAGTGAAGTTGCGGGAGGGCGAGAGACCCAGTACTTC. Translation gives CASSEVAGGRETQYF.

The V gene is TRBV28, the J gene TRBJ1-2; D gene ambiguous. V gave up 1 base and J gave up 3 bases, with 6 bases separating them. Germline V gene lookup returns CDR1 MDHEN and CDR2 SYDVKM. CDR3 length equals 13 residues. The CDR3 is CASSLYGDYGYTF. As DNA, the CDR3 is TGTGCCAGCAGTTTATACGGGGACTATGGCTACACCTTC.

This clone showed up just once. J is TRBJ2-2 and V is TRBV4-1; 7 bases are a match to TRBD2. The ends lost 1 base at V and 6 bases at J; junction bases unmatched: 2. This CDR3 has 14 amino acids. CDR1 is MGHRA and CDR2 is YSYEKL in the germline V gene. Here the CDR3 reads CASSQGLAPGELFF. As DNA, the CDR3 is TGCGCCAGCAGCCAAGGACTAGCCCCCGGGGAGCTGTTTTTT.

The J gene is TRBJ2-3, the V gene TRBV5-1; D might be TRBD1 or TRBD2, each matching 7 bases. V lost 4 bases and J lost 2, with 17 bases in between. Germline CDR1 SGHRS, CDR2 YFSETQ. This CDR3 region has 16 residues. The CDR3 protein is CASSRGATGHTDTQYF. The CDR3 nucleotides read TGCGCCAGCAGCCGGGGGGCGACAGGGCACACAGATACGCAGTATTTT.

The rearrangement uses TRBV6-5 and TRBJ1-1; 7 nucleotides match TRBD1. Germline CDR1 reads MNHEY; CDR2 reads SVGAGI. V shed 6 bases and J 4 bases; nucleotides not matched to a gene: 5. This CDR3 is 13 amino acids long. The CDR3 loop is CASSRQGSTEAFF. As DNA, the CDR3 is TGTGCCAGCAGCCGACAGGGAAGCACTGAAGCTTTCTTT.

The V gene is TRBV18, the J gene TRBJ1-5; the D gene is possibly TRBD1 (5 bases). The CDR3 totals 16 residues. Looked up from germline, CDR1 is KGHSH and CDR2 is LQKENI. V shed 0 bases and J shed 5 bases, with 14 bases lying between them. Here the CDR3 DNA reads TGTGCCAGCTCACCACCTGGGGGGAATACATATCAGCCCCAGCATTTT. It is translated as CASSPPGGNTYQPQHF.

This clone was picked up a small number of times. The rearrangement uses TRBV5-1 and TRBJ2-1; 9 positions agree with TRBD1. The CDR3 has 15 amino acids. The germline V gene has CDR1 SGHRS and CDR2 YFSETQ. V shed 4 bases and J 2 bases; nucleotides not matched to a gene: 4. CDR3 amino acids: CASSATGGTYNEQFF. The CDR3 nucleotides read TGCGCCAGCAGCGCAACAGGGGGCACCTACAATGAGCAGTTCTTC.

The chain links TRBV5-1 to TRBJ1-4; 8 bases are shared with TRBD1. Unmatched junction bases numbered 2, after V lost 0 bases and J lost 4 bases. Germline-derived CDR1 and CDR2 are SGHRS and YFSETQ. CDR3 size: 15 residues. The DNA for the CDR3 is TGCGCCAGCAGCTTGGGGGACAGGATTAATGAAAAACTGTTTTTT. This sequence encodes CASSLGDRINEKLFF.

This rearrangement joins TRBV29-1 to TRBJ1-6, with TRBD1 matching 7 bases. Germline CDR1 is SQVTM and CDR2 is ANQGSEA. The CDR3 extends over 13 amino acids. J was trimmed by 10 bases and V by 7 bases; bases with no gene match: 10. The CDR3 nucleotides are TGCAGCGCCTCGACAGGGACTTCCTCACCCCTCCACTTT. Protein product: CSASTGTSSPLHF.

The CDR3 is CASSPRVSGMDEQFF. In nucleotides, the CDR3 is TGTGCCAGCAGCCCCCGGGTTAGCGGGATGGATGAGCAGTTCTTC. The rearrangement links TRBV9 to TRBJ2-1; 8 nucleotides line up with TRBD2. V lost 4 bases to trimming and J lost 8 bases; unmatched junction nucleotides: 11. The CDR3 extends over 15 amino acids. CDR1 is SGDLS and CDR2 is YYNGEE in the germline V gene.

The chain joins TRBV6-5 to TRBJ2-2; no definite D call. Looked up from germline, CDR1 is MNHEY and CDR2 is SVGAGI. This CDR3 is 16 amino acids long. The ends were cut back, 2 bases at V and 7 bases at J, with 17 bases in the middle. CDR3 sequence: CASSYEPSSRVGELFF. The CDR3 region has the DNA TGTGCCAGCAGTTACGAGCCTAGTTCAAGGGTCGGGGAGCTGTTTTTT.

The chain is built from TRBV5-1 and TRBJ1-3, with D hard to call. The CDR3 has 13 amino acids. Per the germline V gene, CDR1 is SGHRS and CDR2 is YFSETQ. V dropped 4 bases and J dropped 2 bases, with 7 bases sitting between them. The CDR3: CASSKDAGNTIYF. For the CDR3, the DNA is TGCGCCAGCAGCAAGGACGCTGGAAACACCATATATTTT.

The chain joins TRBV7-3 to TRBJ2-3; D uncertain. Germline V lookup: CDR1 SGHTA, CDR2 FQGTGA. The length of the CDR3 is 15 residues. Trimming stripped 1 base from V and 1 base from J, with 9 bases between. The CDR3 DNA is TGTGCCAGCAGCTTAAAACGGAGTGGCACAGATACGCAGTATTTT. Translating it yields CASSLKRSGTDTQYF.